This is a list of T cell receptor beta chains from one sample in a study of radiation and T cells in renal cell carcinoma. Some clones are missing from TCRdb's copy, which holds only in-frame ones; the method was immunoSEQ multiplex PCR. The sample comprises about 150,000 clones, about 88% of which are singletons, and around 4% rests with the top ten. The sequences come from blood, collected from a patient whose treatment included radiotherapy and nephrectomy. The receptors were sampled from a woman in her 70s with renal cell carcinoma. Each CDR3 is given with its conserved first and last residue. Fields, in order: D gene, J gene, V gene, clone size, CDR3 protein, CDR3 DNA. The D gene is left open where the match is weak. Rows give clone size only sometimes, using once, few, many, or a class for an expanded clone.

d_gene: TRBD2; j_gene: TRBJ2-2; v_gene: TRBV5-1; abundance: -; CDR3aa: CASSSGGASGELFF; CDR3nt: TGCGCCAGCAGCTCCGGGGGGGCCTCCGGGGAGCTGTTTTTT
d_gene: TRBD1; j_gene: TRBJ2-1; v_gene: TRBV7-9; abundance: -; CDR3aa: CASSPTGGYTDEQFF; CDR3nt: TGTGCCAGCAGCCCGACAGGGGGATACACGGATGAGCAGTTCTTC
d_gene: TRBD1; j_gene: TRBJ1-4; v_gene: TRBV6-5; abundance: -; CDR3aa: CASSAGTGEKLFF; CDR3nt: TGTGCCAGCAGTGCCGGGACAGGGGAAAAACTGTTTTTT
d_gene: -; j_gene: TRBJ1-1; v_gene: TRBV11-3; abundance: -; CDR3aa: CASSLRGFKGNTEAFF; CDR3nt: TGTGCCAGCAGCCTGAGGGGGTTCAAGGGGAACACTGAAGCTTTCTTT
d_gene: -; j_gene: TRBJ1-3; v_gene: TRBV5-1; abundance: -; CDR3aa: CASSPGQGTNTIYF; CDR3nt: TGCGCCAGCAGCCCTGGGCAGGGGACAAACACCATATATTTT
d_gene: -; j_gene: TRBJ2-4; v_gene: TRBV7-9; abundance: -; CDR3aa: CASSLYRAEGQAQYF; CDR3nt: TGTGCCAGCAGCTTATATAGGGCGGAGGGGCAGGCCCAGTACTTC
d_gene: -; j_gene: TRBJ1-2; v_gene: TRBV9; abundance: -; CDR3aa: CASSVATEGGSGGYTF; CDR3nt: TGTGCCAGCAGCGTAGCTACTGAGGGGGGCAGCGGCGGCTACACCTTC
d_gene: TRBD1; j_gene: TRBJ1-5; v_gene: TRBV5-1; abundance: -; CDR3aa: CASSLGTAFNQPQHF; CDR3nt: TGCGCCAGCAGCTTAGGGACAGCCTTCAATCAGCCCCAGCATTTT
d_gene: TRBD2; j_gene: TRBJ2-3; v_gene: TRBV9; abundance: -; CDR3aa: CASSVATRSGGAFRTDTQYF; CDR3nt: TGTGCCAGCAGCGTAGCTACTAGGAGCGGGGGGGCGTTTAGAACAGATACGCAGTATTTT
d_gene: -; j_gene: TRBJ1-1; v_gene: TRBV7-9; abundance: -; CDR3aa: CASSFLGGVTEAFF; CDR3nt: TGTGCCAGCAGCTTTCTAGGGGGGGTCACTGAAGCTTTCTTT
d_gene: -; j_gene: TRBJ2-3; v_gene: TRBV18; abundance: -; CDR3aa: CASSPGDTDTQYF; CDR3nt: TGTGCCAGCTCACCGGGTGATACAGATACGCAGTATTTT
d_gene: TRBD2; j_gene: TRBJ2-5; v_gene: TRBV10-3; abundance: -; CDR3aa: CAISSRGGAETQYF; CDR3nt: TGTGCCATCAGTTCTCGGGGGGGGGCAGAGACCCAGTACTTC
d_gene: -; j_gene: TRBJ2-5; v_gene: TRBV6-6; abundance: -; CDR3aa: CASSYGGSETQYF; CDR3nt: TGTGCCAGCAGTTACGGAGGGTCCGAGACCCAGTACTTC
d_gene: TRBD1; j_gene: TRBJ1-2; v_gene: TRBV6-1; abundance: few; CDR3aa: CASSEVDRGNYGYTF; CDR3nt: TGTGCCAGCAGTGAAGTGGACAGGGGGAACTATGGCTACACCTTC
d_gene: TRBD1; j_gene: TRBJ1-1; v_gene: TRBV5-1; abundance: -; CDR3aa: CASSQPRGLMNTEAFF; CDR3nt: TGCGCCAGCAGCCAACCAAGGGGGCTCATGAACACTGAAGCTTTCTTT
d_gene: -; j_gene: TRBJ1-5; v_gene: TRBV5-4; abundance: -; CDR3aa: CASSLGAGDQPQHF; CDR3nt: TGTGCCAGCAGCTTGGGGGCAGGGGACCAGCCCCAGCATTTT
d_gene: TRBD1; j_gene: TRBJ1-1; v_gene: TRBV25-1; abundance: -; CDR3aa: CASRKGDRGRYTEAFF; CDR3nt: TGTGCCAGCAGAAAAGGGGACAGGGGGCGTTACACTGAAGCTTTCTTT
d_gene: -; j_gene: TRBJ2-5; v_gene: TRBV19; abundance: -; CDR3aa: CPSNHRVKETQYF; CDR3nt: TGTCCCAGTAACCACAGGGTGAAAGAGACCCAGTACTTC
d_gene: -; j_gene: TRBJ2-7; v_gene: TRBV25-1; abundance: -; CDR3aa: CASSRGWEQYF; CDR3nt: TGTGCCAGCAGTAGGGGCTGGGAGCAGTACTTC
d_gene: -; j_gene: TRBJ1-2; v_gene: TRBV4-3; abundance: -; CDR3aa: CASSQGVLPYGYTF; CDR3nt: TGCGCCAGCAGCCAGGGCGTACTCCCCTATGGCTACACCTTC
d_gene: -; j_gene: TRBJ2-6; v_gene: TRBV28; abundance: -; CDR3aa: CASSFSGVGANVLTF; CDR3nt: TGTGCCAGCAGTTTTTCAGGGGTCGGGGCCAACGTCCTGACTTTC
d_gene: -; j_gene: TRBJ2-2; v_gene: TRBV18; abundance: -; CDR3aa: CASSLLKKIGTGELFF; CDR3nt: TGTGCCAGCTCACTCCTAAAGAAGATAGGCACCGGGGAGCTGTTTTTT
d_gene: -; j_gene: TRBJ2-1; v_gene: TRBV7-2; abundance: -; CDR3aa: CASSDRGAGDNEQFF; CDR3nt: TGTGCCAGCAGCGACCGTGGTGCGGGCGACAATGAGCAGTTCTTC
d_gene: -; j_gene: TRBJ2-7; v_gene: TRBV5-1; abundance: few; CDR3aa: CASSLGGDRSIEQYF; CDR3nt: TGCGCCAGCAGCTTGGGGGGGGACCGCTCCATCGAGCAGTACTTC
d_gene: -; j_gene: TRBJ2-2; v_gene: TRBV11-2; abundance: -; CDR3aa: CASSLDFNTGELFF; CDR3nt: TGTGCCAGCAGCTTAGACTTTAACACCGGGGAGCTGTTTTTT
d_gene: -; j_gene: TRBJ2-7; v_gene: TRBV5-6; abundance: -; CDR3aa: CASSLPHEQYF; CDR3nt: TGTGCCAGCAGCCTCCCTCACGAGCAGTACTTC
d_gene: TRBD1; j_gene: TRBJ2-4; v_gene: TRBV6-5; abundance: -; CDR3aa: CASSYGTGAVGDIQYF; CDR3nt: TGTGCCAGCAGTTACGGGACAGGGGCGGTGGGGGACATTCAGTACTTC
d_gene: TRBD1; j_gene: TRBJ1-1; v_gene: TRBV20-1; abundance: few; CDR3aa: CSAPTGAEAFF; CDR3nt: TGCAGTGCACCGACAGGGGCTGAAGCTTTCTTT
d_gene: -; j_gene: TRBJ1-5; v_gene: TRBV27; abundance: -; CDR3aa: CASSLYGDSNQPQHF; CDR3nt: TGTGCCAGCAGTTTATATGGGGATAGCAATCAGCCCCAGCATTTT
d_gene: -; j_gene: TRBJ1-1; v_gene: TRBV15; abundance: -; CDR3aa: CATSRDWQGPEAFF; CDR3nt: TGTGCCACCAGCAGAGATTGGCAGGGGCCTGAAGCTTTCTTT
d_gene: TRBD1; j_gene: TRBJ2-4; v_gene: TRBV5-1; abundance: few; CDR3aa: CASSGETGTGSLAKNIQYF; CDR3nt: TGCGCCAGCAGCGGAGAAACCGGGACAGGGTCCCTAGCCAAAAACATTCAGTACTTC
d_gene: -; j_gene: TRBJ2-1; v_gene: TRBV7-8; abundance: -; CDR3aa: CASSFSRATNEQFF; CDR3nt: TGTGCCAGCAGCTTTTCCAGGGCGACGAATGAGCAGTTCTTC
d_gene: -; j_gene: TRBJ2-7; v_gene: TRBV5-1; abundance: -; CDR3aa: CASNSGAAPQQYF; CDR3nt: TGCGCCAGCAACTCGGGGGCAGCCCCCCAGCAGTACTTC